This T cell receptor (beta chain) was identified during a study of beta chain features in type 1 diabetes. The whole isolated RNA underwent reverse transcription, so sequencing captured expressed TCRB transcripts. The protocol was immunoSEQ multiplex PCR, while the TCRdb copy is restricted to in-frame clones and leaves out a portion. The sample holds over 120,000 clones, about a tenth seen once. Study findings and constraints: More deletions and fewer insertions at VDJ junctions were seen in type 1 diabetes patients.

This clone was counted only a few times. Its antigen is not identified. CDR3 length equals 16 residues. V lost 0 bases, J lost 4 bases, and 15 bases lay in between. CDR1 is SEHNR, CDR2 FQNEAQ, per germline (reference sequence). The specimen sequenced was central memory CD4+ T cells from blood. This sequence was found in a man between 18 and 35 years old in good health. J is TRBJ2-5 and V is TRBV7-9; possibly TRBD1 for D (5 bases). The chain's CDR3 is CASSLASQGRGETQYF. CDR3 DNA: TGTGCCAGCAGCTTAGCGAGCCAGGGCCGAGGAGAGACCCAGTACTTC.